Shown below are 28 T cell receptor beta chains from a single sample sequenced in a study of blood T cell repertoires in COVID-19. The assay was immunoSEQ multiplex PCR, and TCRdb's table has in-frame clones only and misses some. The sample carries 200,000 to 250,000 clones, about four fifths recorded once. Sequenced: peripheral blood. Source of these receptors: a woman aged 50 to 60 with active or convalescent COVID-19.

The CDR3 loop reads CASRRTGNTEAFF. The CDR3, as DNA: TGTGCCAGCAGGCGAACAGGGAACACTGAAGCTTTCTTT. The chain combines TRBV7-9 with TRBJ1-1; D perhaps matches TRBD1 (5 bases). Germline V lookup: CDR1 SEHNR, CDR2 FQNEAQ (reference sequence). This CDR3 is 13 amino acids long. The V gene lost 6 bases and the J gene lost 1 base, with 9 bases spanning the gap.

The V call is TRBV6-5, the J call TRBJ1-1; no clear D. This CDR3 contains 15 residues. CDR1 and CDR2 from the germline V gene are MNHEY and SVGAGI. Trimming shortened V by 6 bases and J by 1 base, and 15 bases separated the two germline ends. The CDR3 here is CASRGPSRGNTEAFF. CDR3 nucleotide sequence: TGTGCCAGCAGAGGACCCTCGCGGGGGAACACTGAAGCTTTCTTT.

As regards this clone: The identical CDR3 is also encoded by other nucleotide sequences in the sample. The chain employs TRBV9 and TRBJ2-2; TRBD2 matches at 10 bases. The CDR3 sequence is 16 residues long. Trimming removed 0 bases from V and 4 bases from J; junction bases left unmatched: 3. The germline gives CDR1 SGDLS, CDR2 YYNGEE. CDR3 in amino acids: CASSVGLAGVTGELFF. CDR3 DNA sequence: TGTGCCAGCAGCGTAGGGCTAGCGGGGGTCACCGGGGAGCTGTTTTTT.

DNA of the CDR3: TGTGCCAGCAGCACCACGATCTACGGGACTAGCGGGATTAATGAGCAGTTCTTC. This translates into CASSTTIYGTSGINEQFF. The rearrangement joins TRBV11-2 to TRBJ2-1; TRBD2 matches at 13 bases. CDR3 length: 18 residues. Looked up from germline, CDR1 is SGHAT and CDR2 is FQNNGV. V was pared by 5 bases and J by 7 bases, with 14 bases of the junction left unmatched.

The gene calls are TRBV30 and TRBJ2-1; possibly TRBD2 for D (6 bases). Germline assignment: CDR1 GTSNPN and CDR2 SVGIG (reference sequence). The CDR3 is 12 amino acids. Trimming shortened V by 3 bases and J by 6 bases, and 9 bases separated the two germline ends. The CDR3 protein is CAWSGRGNEQFF. CDR3 in DNA: TGTGCCTGGAGCGGGAGAGGCAATGAGCAGTTCTTC.

V usage is TRBV2 and J usage is TRBJ1-2, with 7 bases that match TRBD1. The CDR3 spans 13 residues. J gave up 2 bases and V 8 bases, and 5 bases lay outside the gene matches. The germline V gene has CDR1 SNHLY and CDR2 FYNNEI. As DNA, the CDR3 is TGTGCCAGCGGGGCAGGGGGAAACTATGGCTACACCTTC. Protein sequence: CASGAGGNYGYTF.

V usage is TRBV7-8 and J usage is TRBJ1-4, with 8 bases fitting TRBD1. The CDR3 length is 15 residues. V lost 5 bases to trimming and J lost 4 bases; unmatched junction nucleotides: 6. Germline V gene sequence: CDR1 SGHVS, CDR2 FQNEAQ. The CDR3 DNA is TGTGCCAGCAGCCCTGGGACAGGAATTAATGAAAAACTGTTTTTT. It translates to CASSPGTGINEKLFF.

The gene calls are TRBV2 and TRBJ2-7, with D possibly TRBD1 on 6 matching bases. The V and J ends lost 6 bases and 0 bases respectively, with 9 bases between them. Germline CDR1 is SNHLY and CDR2 is FYNNEI. The CDR3 spans 13 residues. The CDR3 reads CASRQTGSYEQYF. CDR3 DNA sequence: TGTGCCAGCAGGCAGACAGGCTCCTACGAGCAGTACTTC.

This chain connects TRBV30 to TRBJ1-5; D is ambiguous. The CDR3 extends over 12 amino acids. From germline, CDR1 is GTSNPN and CDR2 SVGIG (reference sequence). The germline V and J ends were trimmed by 3 bases and 3 bases, with 6 bases remaining between them. CDR3 loop: CAWSSLNQPQHF. Written as DNA, the CDR3 is TGTGCCTGGAGCTCCCTCAATCAGCCCCAGCATTTT.

This clone was seen only once. V usage is TRBV3-1 (or the pseudogene TRBV3-2) and J usage is TRBJ2-3, with TRBD2 matching over 7 bases. Looked up from germline, CDR1 is LGHDT and CDR2 is YNNKEL (reference sequence). The J segment lost 2 bases and the V segment lost 0 bases, leaving 5 bases of the junction unmatched. The CDR3 has 16 residues. DNA for the CDR3: TGTGCCAGCAGCCAAGAGTGGCGGGGGAACACAGATACGCAGTATTTT. Translated: CASSQEWRGNTDTQYF.

This clone was seen more than once but under ten times. CDR3 protein: CAISGQGGTGELFF. In DNA, the CDR3 is TGTGCCATCAGTGGCCAGGGGGGCACCGGGGAGCTGTTTTTT. The chain links TRBV10-3 to TRBJ2-2; D might be TRBD1 (7 bases). V lost 4 bases and J 4 bases, leaving 10 bases between the germline ends. The CDR3 has 14 residues. Germline CDR1 reads ENHRY; CDR2 reads SYGVKD.

The V gene is TRBV10-1, the J gene TRBJ2-1; TRBD2 aligns across 7 bases. The V gene end was trimmed by 6 bases and the J gene end by 6 bases; junction bases not matched to a gene: 14. The CDR3 contains 16 residues. Germline V lookup: CDR1 WNHNN, CDR2 SYGVQD (reference sequence). The CDR3 loop is CASSPNTGGWSNEQFF. The CDR3 DNA reads as TGCGCCAGCAGCCCTAACACGGGGGGTTGGAGCAATGAGCAGTTCTTC.

The rearrangement joins TRBV5-1 to TRBJ2-6, with 8 nucleotides matching TRBD2. The CDR3 has 16 amino acids. The trim removed 0 bases at V and 3 bases at J, leaving 2 bases unmatched. From germline, CDR1 is SGHRS and CDR2 YFSETQ. CDR3 bases: TGCGCCAGCAGCTTGGGCGGGGGGCTTGGGGCCAACGTCCTGACTTTC. This sequence encodes CASSLGGGLGANVLTF.

The V and J genes are TRBV15 and TRBJ2-3; D is possibly TRBD2 (6 bases). Germline CDR1 is LNHNV and CDR2 is YYDKDF (reference sequence). The CDR3 is 17 residues long. The ends were cut back, 1 base at V and 0 bases at J, with 14 bases in the middle. CDR3 nucleotide sequence: TGTGCCACCAGCAGAGGTATGCGGGACTTGAGCACAGATACGCAGTATTTT. It specifies CATSRGMRDLSTDTQYF.

The J gene is TRBJ1-2, the V gene TRBV5-1; TRBD1 is a possible D gene (5 bases). The V end was cut by 4 bases, the J end by 8 bases, with 18 bases between. CDR1 and CDR2 (germline): SGHRS, YFSETQ. This CDR3 contains 14 residues. The CDR3 coding sequence is TGCGCCAGCAGCACCGACAGTACCTATGGGGGCTACACCTTC. This codes for CASSTDSTYGGYTF.

The chain couples TRBV13 to TRBJ2-7; 9 bases line up with TRBD1. The CDR3 consists of 14 residues. With V trimmed by 7 bases and J by 3 bases, 7 bases remained unmatched. Germline CDR1 reads PRHDT; CDR2 reads FYEKMQ (reference sequence). The CDR3 sequence is CASIISGQGYEQYF. CDR3 nucleotides: TGTGCCAGCATAATTTCGGGACAGGGCTACGAGCAGTACTTC.

This chain links TRBV5-1 with TRBJ2-5; weak D call: TRBD1 (6 bases). Germline CDR1 and CDR2: SGHRS and YFSETQ. Trimming removed 4 bases at V and 1 base at J, with 11 bases between. The CDR3 loop spans 14 amino acids. CDR3 DNA sequence: TGCGCCAGCAGCACAGGGAGTCGCCAAGAGACCCAGTACTTC. Protein product: CASSTGSRQETQYF.

The CDR3 is CASRRAGQGATYGYTF. In DNA, the CDR3 is TGTGCCAGCAGAAGAGCAGGTCAGGGGGCCACCTATGGCTACACCTTC. This chain uses TRBV28 with TRBJ1-2; 8 bases agree with TRBD1. The CDR3 runs to 16 residues. The J segment lost 4 bases and the V segment lost 6 bases, leaving 13 bases of the junction unmatched. Germline CDR1 reads MDHEN; CDR2 reads SYDVKM.

This clone was counted a single time. This chain links TRBV30 with TRBJ1-3, with D maybe TRBD1 (6 bases). CDR3 length: 14 residues. Germline lookup yields CDR1 GTSNPN and CDR2 SVGIG (reference sequence). The ends were cut back, 3 bases at V and 2 bases at J, with 11 bases in the middle. For the CDR3, the DNA is TGTGCCTGGAGCGATAGGACAGCTGGAAACACCATATATTTT. Amino acids: CAWSDRTAGNTIYF. Complete variable domain (other parts from reference TRBV30 and TRBJ1-3): SQTIHQWPATLVQPVGSPLSLECTVEGTSNPNLYWYRQAAGRGLQLLFYSVGIGQISSEVPQNLSASRPQDRQFILSSKKLLLSDSGFYLCAWSDRTAGNTIYFGEGSWLTVV.

The rearrangement joins TRBV5-6 to TRBJ1-2; 10 bases align to TRBD1. Germline loops: CDR1 SGHDT, CDR2 YYEEEE. J lost 5 bases, V lost 4 bases, and 5 bases had no gene match. This CDR3 contains 14 residues. CDR3 residues: CASSPGQGIYGYTF. CDR3 in DNA: TGTGCCAGCAGCCCGGGACAGGGGATATATGGCTACACCTTC.

CDR3 sequence reads: CAWSVTVMEGGEKLFF. In DNA form, the CDR3 reads TGTGCCTGGAGTGTTACGGTTATGGAGGGAGGAGAAAAACTGTTTTTT. The chain uses TRBV30 and TRBJ1-4, with no clear D. This CDR3 contains 16 residues. The germline CDR1 and CDR2 sequences are GTSNPN and SVGIG (reference sequence). The ends were cut back, 0 bases at V and 8 bases at J, with 19 bases in the middle.

This rearrangement joins TRBV28 to TRBJ2-7, with no clear D. Trimming took off 6 bases at V and 6 bases at J, with 18 bases between the two ends. CDR3 size: 14 residues. CDR1 is MDHEN and CDR2 is SYDVKM in the germline V gene. The CDR3 DNA reads as TGTGCCAGCAGCCGGAACCTAGAGGCTTCCGAGCAGTACGTC. Translated, it gives CASSRNLEASEQYV.

This rearrangement joins TRBV19 to TRBJ1-5; D is perhaps TRBD1 (5 bases). The CDR3 contains 14 residues. The V end was cut by 3 bases, the J end by 1 base, with 7 bases between. The germline CDR1 and CDR2 sequences are LNHDA and SQIVND (reference sequence). The CDR3 loop reads CASSMEGSNQPQHF. Written as DNA, the CDR3 is TGTGCCAGTAGTATGGAGGGGAGCAATCAGCCCCAGCATTTT.

The chain combines TRBV6-1 with TRBJ1-2, with D perhaps matching TRBD1 (5 bases). Germline V gene sequence: CDR1 MNHNS, CDR2 SASEGT. Trimming cost V 3 bases and J 4 bases, with 15 bases left between them. There are 15 residues in the CDR3. As DNA, the CDR3 is TGTGCCAGCAGTGAGCAACAGGCGACCTCCTATGGCTACACCTTC. Residues: CASSEQQATSYGYTF.

The chain links TRBV5-4 to TRBJ2-1; TRBD2 matches at 11 bases. With 3 bases clipped from V and 6 bases from J, the junction kept 5 bases outside the gene matches. Germline CDR1 SGHNT, CDR2 YYREEE (reference sequence). The CDR3 is 15 residues long. The CDR3 DNA sequence: TGTGCCAGCAGCTGGGGGACTAGCGGAGTCAATGAGCAGTTCTTC. The encoded protein is CASSWGTSGVNEQFF.

The V call is TRBV6-4, the J call TRBJ1-2, with D hard to call. The CDR3 loop spans 16 amino acids. Germline values: CDR1 MRHNA, CDR2 SNTAGT. The V gene lost 0 bases and the J gene lost 1 base, with 12 bases spanning the gap. CDR3 bases: TGTGCCAGCAGTGACTCGATAAGAGGCGATAACTATGGCTACACCTTC. Translation: CASSDSIRGDNYGYTF.

The chain combines TRBV28 with TRBJ2-5; TRBD1 matches at 9 bases. V lost 3 bases to trimming and J lost 5 bases; unmatched junction nucleotides: 7. This CDR3 has 15 residues. Germline V gene data show CDR1 as MDHEN and CDR2 as SYDVKM. The CDR3 here is CASSLSPGTGETQYF. In nucleotides, the CDR3 is TGTGCCAGCAGTTTGTCCCCGGGGACAGGGGAGACCCAGTACTTC.

Only one count was recorded for this clone. This rearrangement joins TRBV29-1 to TRBJ2-3; the match to TRBD2 covers 7 bases. The CDR3 consists of 15 residues. Unmatched junction bases numbered 12, after V lost 8 bases and J lost 1 base. In germline, CDR1 is SQVTM, CDR2 ANQGSEA. The CDR3 region has the DNA TGCAGCCTCTCGGCTGAGCGGGGAGGCACAGATACGCAGTATTTT. It translates to CSLSAERGGTDTQYF.